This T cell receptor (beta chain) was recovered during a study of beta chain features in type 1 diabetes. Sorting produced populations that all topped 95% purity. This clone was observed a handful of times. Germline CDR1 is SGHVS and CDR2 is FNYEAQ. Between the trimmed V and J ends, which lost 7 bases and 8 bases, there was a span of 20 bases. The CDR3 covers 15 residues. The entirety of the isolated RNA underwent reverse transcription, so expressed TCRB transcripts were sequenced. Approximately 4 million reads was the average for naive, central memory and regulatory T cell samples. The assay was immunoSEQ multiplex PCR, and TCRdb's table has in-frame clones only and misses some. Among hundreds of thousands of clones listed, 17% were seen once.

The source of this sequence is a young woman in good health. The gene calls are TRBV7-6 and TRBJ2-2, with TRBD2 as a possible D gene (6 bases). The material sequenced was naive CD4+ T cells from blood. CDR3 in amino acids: CASTRGLSSSGELFF. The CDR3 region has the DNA TGTGCCAGCACCCGGGGACTTTCATCGTCGGGGGAGCTGTTTTTT.